This T cell receptor (beta chain) was retrieved from a study of cytomegalovirus exposure and HLA in healthy donors. PCR primers comprised 60 Vbeta and 13 Jbeta primers. TCRdb's table, derived via immunoSEQ multiplex PCR, lists solely in-frame clones and lacks some. Among approximately 220,000 clones listed, around 79% were seen once. The CDR3 loop spans 13 amino acids. Deletions cut 0 bases from V and 7 bases from J, with 8 bases between. CDR1 is SGHRS and CDR2 is YFSETQ in the germline V gene. This TCR was recovered from a male donor in good health and CMV-seronegative. The sequencing sample was made of PBMCs. The gene calls are TRBV5-1 and TRBJ2-1; D gene uncertain. CDR3: CASSLAVGNEQFF. CDR3 DNA sequence: TGCGCCAGCAGCTTGGCCGTCGGGAATGAGCAGTTCTTC. Full variable domain (rest looked up from reference TRBV5-1 and TRBJ2-1): KAGVTQTPRYLIKTRGQQVTLSCSPISGHRSVSWYQQTPGQGLQFLFEYFSETQRNKGNFPGRFSGRQFSNSRSEMNVSTLELGDSALYLCASSLAVGNEQFFGPGTRLTVL.